This T cell receptor beta chain came from a study of T cell responses to AZD1222 COVID-19 vaccine. Germline values: CDR1 SEHNR, CDR2 FQNEAQ (reference sequence). V dropped 3 bases and J dropped 7 bases, with 7 bases sitting between them. CDR3 length: 12 residues. TCRdb's table, derived via immunoSEQ multiplex PCR, lists solely in-frame clones and lacks some. The sample holds around 140,000 clones, 70% to 90% seen once. The chain carries TRBV7-9 and TRBJ2-1; D is unresolved. This sequence was found in an adult who received the MenACWY meningococcal vaccine as a control. This sample comprised peripheral blood, obtained 28 days after the second dose of the MenACWY control vaccine. Here the CDR3 reads CASSFGINEQFF. DNA for the CDR3: TGTGCCAGCAGCTTTGGGATTAATGAGCAGTTCTTC.